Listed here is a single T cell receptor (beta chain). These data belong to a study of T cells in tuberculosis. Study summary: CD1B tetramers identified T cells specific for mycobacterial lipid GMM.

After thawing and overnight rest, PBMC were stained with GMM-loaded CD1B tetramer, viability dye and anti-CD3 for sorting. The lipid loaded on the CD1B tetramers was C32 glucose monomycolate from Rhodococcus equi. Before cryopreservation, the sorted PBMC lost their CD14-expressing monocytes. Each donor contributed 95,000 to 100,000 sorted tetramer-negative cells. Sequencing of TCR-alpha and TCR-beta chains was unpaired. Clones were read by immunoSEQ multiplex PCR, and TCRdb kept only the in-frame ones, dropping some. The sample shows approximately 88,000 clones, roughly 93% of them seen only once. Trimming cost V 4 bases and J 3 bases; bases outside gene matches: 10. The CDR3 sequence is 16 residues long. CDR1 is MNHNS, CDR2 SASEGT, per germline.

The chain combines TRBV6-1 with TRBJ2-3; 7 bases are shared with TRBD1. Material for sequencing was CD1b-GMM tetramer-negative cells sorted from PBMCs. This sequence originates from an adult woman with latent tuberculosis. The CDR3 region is CASSGLTGAQTDTQYF. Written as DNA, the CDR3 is TGTGCCAGCAGTGGCCTTACAGGGGCTCAGACAGATACGCAGTATTTT.